Presented here are 7 T cell receptor beta chains from one specimen sequenced in a study of shared clonotypes between healthy human individuals. TCRdb keeps only in-frame clones here, not all; method: immunoSEQ multiplex PCR. Found here are more than 400,000 clones, almost 97% of them singletons; the top ten hold 0.06%. Sequenced sample: naive CD4+ T cells sorted from blood. The subset is: CD45RA+ positively selected. All receptors come from a woman in her 30s in good health.

This chain uses TRBV18 with TRBJ2-7; perhaps TRBD1 as D (5 bases). CDR1 is KGHSH and CDR2 is LQKENI in the germline V gene. This CDR3 contains 15 residues. V gave up 3 bases and J gave up 3 bases, with 15 bases separating them. CDR3: CASSPGLGRDYEQYF. In DNA form, the CDR3 reads TGTGCCAGCTCACCCGGCCTGGGCAGGGACTACGAGCAGTACTTC.

For this clone: The same CDR3 is also encoded by other DNA sequences in this sample. The rearrangement links TRBV20-1 to TRBJ1-1; D unresolved. This CDR3 is built from 11 residues. Germline values: CDR1 DFQATT, CDR2 SNEGSKA (reference sequence). V lost 0 bases to trimming and J lost 1 base, with 0 bases between them. The CDR3 is CSARENTEAFF. In DNA form, the CDR3 reads TGCAGTGCTAGAGAGAACACTGAAGCTTTCTTT.

The count of this clone is one. The rearrangement uses TRBV28 and TRBJ2-7; the match to TRBD1 covers 7 bases. This CDR3 comprises 15 residues. The germline V gene encodes CDR1 MDHEN and CDR2 SYDVKM. Trimming removed 6 bases from V and 0 bases from J; junction bases left unmatched: 8. The CDR3 region is CASSLTGASSYEQYF. The CDR3 DNA reads as TGTGCCAGCAGCCTTACAGGGGCCAGCTCCTACGAGCAGTACTTC.

The chain carries TRBV19 and TRBJ2-7; a possible D gene is TRBD1 (5 bases). The ends were cut back, 7 bases at V and 1 base at J, with 17 bases in the middle. CDR1 is LNHDA, CDR2 SQIVND, per germline (reference sequence). This CDR3 is 15 amino acids long. The CDR3 DNA reads TGTGCCAGTAAAGAAGCCGTGACAGCTTCCTACGAGCAGTACTTC. It encodes CASKEAVTASYEQYF.

As for this clone: Additional DNA sequences in this sample encode the identical CDR3. The chain is built from TRBV20-1 and TRBJ2-1; D remains ambiguous. The CDR3 has 10 residues. Germline V CDR1 and CDR2: DFQATT, SNEGSKA (reference sequence). With 6 bases removed from V and 7 bases from J, the gap between germline ends came to 7 bases. Written as DNA, the CDR3 is TGCAGTGCCTCATCTAATGAGCAGTTCTTC. Its translation is CSASSNEQFF.

CDR3 bases: TGCGCCAGCAGTGATGGACTAGCGGGAGACAATGAGCAGTTCTTC. This codes for CASSDGLAGDNEQFF. The chain uses TRBV10-1 and TRBJ2-1; 13 nucleotides line up with TRBD2. Germline CDR1 WNHNN, CDR2 SYGVQD (reference sequence). The CDR3 consists of 15 residues. The trim removed 3 bases at V and 5 bases at J, leaving 1 base unmatched.

This chain's CDR3 is CASSVRQGYNEQFF. The CDR3 DNA reads as TGTGCCAGCAGCGTTAGACAGGGGTACAATGAGCAGTTCTTC. This chain uses TRBV9 with TRBJ2-1, with 8 positions matching TRBD1. The V gene end was trimmed by 2 bases and the J gene end by 4 bases; junction bases not matched to a gene: 2. This CDR3 region has 14 residues. Per germline, CDR1 SGDLS and CDR2 YYNGEE.